These T cell receptor beta chains were read from a single sample in a study of shared clonotypes between healthy human individuals. Profiling relied on immunoSEQ multiplex PCR, and the TCRdb table lists in-frame clones only, not all of them. The sample yields some 2,400,000 clones, approximately 94% seen once. What was sequenced was naive CD4+ T cells sorted from blood. The source of these receptors is a man aged 18 to 29 in good health. The CDR3 runs from the conserved cysteine through the conserved F or W. The D gene is left open where the match is weak. Expanded clones get a size class; other rows say once, few or many, or leave the size out.

V gene,J gene,D gene,clone size,CDR3 protein,CDR3 DNA
TRBV18,TRBJ2-7,TRBD1,NA,CASSPETGRYEQYF,TGTGCCAGCTCACCCGAGACAGGGCGCTACGAGCAGTACTTC
TRBV20-1,TRBJ2-7,NA,NA,CSANGYEQYF,TGCAGTGCTAACGGCTACGAGCAGTACTTC
TRBV18,TRBJ2-4,NA,NA,CASSPQSSNIQYF,TGTGCCAGCTCACCACAATCCAGCAACATTCAGTACTTC
TRBV5-6,TRBJ2-3,TRBD1,few,CASSLDRGSGTDTQYF,TGTGCCAGCAGCTTAGACAGGGGAAGCGGCACAGATACGCAGTATTTT
TRBV6-1,TRBJ2-5,TRBD2,NA,CASSGVAGGPMETQYF,TGTGCCAGCAGTGGAGTAGCGGGGGGGCCCATGGAGACCCAGTACTTC
TRBV18,TRBJ2-3,TRBD1,NA,CASSPVDRAGDTQYF,TGTGCCAGCTCACCAGTGGACAGGGCTGGAGATACGCAGTATTTT
TRBV30,TRBJ1-4,NA,NA,CAWSLGSGEKLFF,TGTGCCTGGAGTCTCGGCAGCGGGGAAAAACTGTTTTTT
TRBV11-2,TRBJ2-3,NA,NA,CASSLGPSTTDTQYF,TGTGCCAGCAGCTTAGGCCCTTCGACCACAGATACGCAGTATTTT
TRBV5-1,TRBJ2-5,NA,NA,CASSLGTSSETQYF,TGCGCCAGCAGCTTGGGTACTAGCTCAGAGACCCAGTACTTC
TRBV6-1,TRBJ2-7,TRBD1,NA,CASDLGQGKGYEQYF,TGTGCCAGCGACTTAGGACAGGGGAAAGGTTACGAGCAGTACTTC
TRBV7-2,TRBJ2-5,NA,NA,CASRGGGPRGETQYF,TGTGCCAGCAGAGGCGGTGGGCCAAGGGGGGAGACCCAGTACTTC
TRBV30,TRBJ1-2,NA,NA,CAWSGSSGYTF,TGTGCCTGGAGTGGTAGTAGCGGCTACACCTTC
TRBV6-6,TRBJ1-6,NA,NA,CASSPGTTDSPLHF,TGTGCCAGCAGTCCCGGGACAACCGATTCACCCCTCCACTTT
TRBV7-6,TRBJ1-5,NA,once,CASSSNREQPQHF,TGTGCCAGCAGCTCTAATAGGGAGCAGCCCCAGCATTTT
TRBV19,TRBJ2-3,NA,NA,CASRAYPTDTQYF,TGTGCCAGTAGAGCGTATCCCACAGATACGCAGTATTTT
TRBV7-2,TRBJ1-1,NA,NA,CASSLYSSAEAFF,TGTGCCAGCAGCTTGTACAGCTCGGCTGAAGCTTTCTTT
TRBV5-8,TRBJ1-5,NA,NA,CASSLARSMRDPGGPQHF,TGTGCCAGCAGCTTGGCGCGGTCGATGAGGGACCCGGGGGGGCCCCAGCATTTT
TRBV4-1,TRBJ1-1,NA,NA,CASSQAGWGRNTEAFF,TGCGCCAGCAGCCAAGCAGGGTGGGGAAGGAACACTGAAGCTTTCTTT
TRBV10-1,TRBJ2-1,NA,NA,CASSERPRSEQFF,TGCGCCAGCAGTGAGCGACCTCGATCTGAGCAGTTCTTC
TRBV5-1,TRBJ2-2,NA,NA,CASSFRGSNTGELFF,TGCGCCAGCAGCTTCCGGGGCTCGAACACCGGGGAGCTGTTTTTT
TRBV5-5,TRBJ2-7,NA,NA,CASSQPGGYEQYF,TGTGCCAGCAGCCAGCCAGGTGGCTACGAGCAGTACTTC
TRBV7-2,TRBJ2-2,TRBD1,NA,CASSPGTGFGELFF,TGTGCCAGCAGCCCCGGGACAGGGTTTGGGGAGCTGTTTTTT
TRBV5-4,TRBJ2-7,TRBD2,once,CASSQTSGGRTRTYEQYF,TGTGCCAGCAGCCAAACTAGCGGGGGGCGAACACGAACCTACGAGCAGTACTTC
TRBV5-1,TRBJ2-3,NA,NA,CASSQTPAGGTDTQYF,TGCGCCAGCAGCCAGACACCGGCAGGTGGAACAGATACGCAGTATTTT
TRBV7-8,TRBJ2-7,TRBD1,NA,CASSPRDRAYEQYF,TGTGCCAGCAGCCCCCGGGACAGAGCCTACGAGCAGTACTTC
TRBV10-3,TRBJ2-7,NA,NA,CAISEGTYEQYF,TGTGCCATCAGTGAGGGCACCTACGAGCAGTACTTC
TRBV5-4,TRBJ1-2,TRBD1,NA,CASSPGGQGEDYGYTF,TGTGCCAGCAGCCCGGGGGGGCAGGGGGAAGACTATGGCTACACCTTC
TRBV19,TRBJ2-7,NA,NA,CASSIAGKRDEQYF,TGTGCCAGTAGTATAGCGGGGAAGAGAGACGAGCAGTACTTC
TRBV15,TRBJ1-2,NA,NA,CATSSPGDSLYGYTF,TGTGCCACCAGCAGCCCAGGGGACTCTCTTTATGGCTACACCTTC
TRBV5-8,TRBJ1-4,TRBD1,NA,CASSLQGRGRPNEKLFF,TGTGCCAGCAGCTTACAGGGGAGGGGACGACCTAATGAAAAACTGTTTTTT
TRBV29-1,TRBJ2-3,TRBD1,NA,CSVEQGTIGTDTQYF,TGCAGCGTCGAACAGGGGACAATTGGCACAGATACGCAGTATTTT
TRBV18,TRBJ2-5,NA,NA,CASSQGGGESTQYF,TGTGCCAGCTCACAGGGAGGCGGGGAAAGTACCCAGTACTTC
TRBV6-5,TRBJ2-2,NA,NA,CASSHSPKAGELFF,TGTGCCAGCAGTCACTCTCCTAAGGCCGGGGAGCTGTTTTTT
TRBV18,TRBJ2-6,NA,NA,CASSEQDPGANVLTF,TGTGCCAGCTCCGAGCAGGACCCTGGGGCCAACGTCCTGACTTTC
TRBV5-4,TRBJ2-7,NA,NA,CASSLPTSYEQYF,TGTGCCAGCAGCTTACCAACCAGCTACGAGCAGTACTTC
TRBV4-1,TRBJ1-6,NA,NA,CASSRGQFNSPLHF,TGCGCCAGCAGCCGAGGACAGTTTAATTCACCCCTCCACTTT
TRBV28,TRBJ1-6,TRBD1,NA,CASSLGGQSFNSPLHF,TGTGCCAGCAGTTTAGGGGGACAGTCTTTTAATTCACCCCTCCACTTT
TRBV28,TRBJ1-5,NA,NA,CASTPTGTTTINGQHF,TGTGCCAGCACTCCAACCGGGACAACGACCATCAATGGACAGCATTTT
TRBV6-5,TRBJ2-2,NA,NA,CASRRVYTGELFF,TGTGCCAGCAGGAGGGTATACACCGGGGAGCTGTTTTTT
TRBV19,TRBJ1-1,NA,NA,CASSIPGWGNTEAFF,TGTGCCAGTAGTATACCCGGGTGGGGGAACACTGAAGCTTTCTTT
TRBV7-7,TRBJ2-5,NA,NA,CASSLWQAETQYF,TGTGCTAGCAGCTTGTGGCAGGCGGAGACCCAGTACTTC
TRBV9,TRBJ2-5,NA,NA,CASSLGWAQETQYF,TGTGCCAGCAGCCTCGGGTGGGCCCAAGAGACCCAGTACTTC
TRBV6-5,TRBJ2-7,NA,NA,CASSYSSGNLPYEQYF,TGTGCCAGCAGTTACTCTAGCGGCAACCTACCCTACGAGCAGTACTTC
TRBV15,TRBJ2-1,TRBD2,NA,CATSRDVGLAENNEQFF,TGTGCCACCAGCAGAGACGTGGGGCTAGCGGAGAACAATGAGCAGTTCTTC
TRBV15,TRBJ1-1,NA,NA,CATSRDPGGEAFF,TGTGCCACCAGCAGAGATCCAGGTGGTGAAGCTTTCTTT
TRBV2,TRBJ2-2,NA,NA,CASSVKGQNTGELFF,TGTGCCAGCAGTGTGAAGGGACAGAACACCGGGGAGCTGTTTTTT
TRBV6-5,TRBJ2-3,NA,NA,CASSFDGTDTQYF,TGTGCCAGCAGTTTCGACGGCACAGATACGCAGTATTTT
TRBV7-8,TRBJ1-1,NA,NA,CASRRRGGTLMNTEAFF,TGTGCCAGCAGAAGACGGGGCGGGACACTTATGAACACTGAAGCTTTCTTT
TRBV15,TRBJ2-3,TRBD2,NA,CATSRDRVAGSASTDTQYF,TGTGCCACCAGCAGAGATCGGGTAGCGGGCTCAGCTAGCACAGATACGCAGTATTTT
TRBV9,TRBJ1-2,NA,NA,CASSVQPAGNYGYTF,TGTGCCAGCAGCGTACAACCGGCAGGGAACTATGGCTACACCTTC